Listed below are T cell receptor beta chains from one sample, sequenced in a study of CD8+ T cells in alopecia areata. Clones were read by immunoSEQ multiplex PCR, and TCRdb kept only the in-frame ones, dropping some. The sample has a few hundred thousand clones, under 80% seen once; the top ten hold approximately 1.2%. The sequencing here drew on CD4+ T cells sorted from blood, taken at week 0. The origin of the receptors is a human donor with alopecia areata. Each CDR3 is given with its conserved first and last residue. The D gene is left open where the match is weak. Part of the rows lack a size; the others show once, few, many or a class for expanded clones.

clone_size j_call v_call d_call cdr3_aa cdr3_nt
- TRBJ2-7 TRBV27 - CASSPSGTDYEQYF TGTGCCAGCAGTCCATCCGGGACTGACTACGAGCAGTACTTC
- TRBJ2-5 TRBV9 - CASSAGGTQYF TGTGCCAGCAGCGCCGGCGGGACCCAGTACTTC
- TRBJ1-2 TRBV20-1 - CSANRVSYTF TGCAGTGCTAACAGGGTTTCCTACACCTTC
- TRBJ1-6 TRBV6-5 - CASNNGQGNSPLHF TGTGCCAGCAATAACGGGCAGGGGAATTCACCCCTCCACTTT
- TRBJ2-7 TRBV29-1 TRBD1 CSFGQGGYEQYF TGCAGCTTCGGACAGGGAGGCTACGAGCAGTACTTC
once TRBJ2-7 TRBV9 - CASSYTGSASYEQYF TGTGCCAGCAGCTACACAGGGTCAGCATCCTACGAGCAGTACTTC
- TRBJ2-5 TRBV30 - CAWSPWPPGKETQYF TGTGCCTGGAGTCCTTGGCCGCCTGGAAAAGAGACCCAGTACTTC
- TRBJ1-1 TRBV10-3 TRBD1 CAISESGTGGANTEAFF TGTGCCATCAGTGAGTCCGGGACAGGGGGCGCGAACACTGAAGCTTTCTTT
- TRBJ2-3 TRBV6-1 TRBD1 CASGTGGTDTQYF TGTGCCAGCGGGACAGGGGGGACAGATACGCAGTATTTT
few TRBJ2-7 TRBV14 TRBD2 CASSQLTSGVYEQYF TGTGCCAGCAGCCAACTTACTAGCGGGGTCTACGAGCAGTACTTC
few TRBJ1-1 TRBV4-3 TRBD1 CASSGDRGSTEAFF TGCGCCAGCAGTGGGGACAGGGGAAGTACTGAAGCTTTCTTT
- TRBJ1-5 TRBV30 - CAWSEDPAQPQHF TGTGCCTGGTCAGAGGACCCGGCACAGCCCCAGCATTTT
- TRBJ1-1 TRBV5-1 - CASSLDRPGRGTEAFF TGCGCCAGCAGCTTGGATCGTCCAGGGCGTGGCACTGAAGCTTTCTTT
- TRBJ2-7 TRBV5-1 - CASRSGTEAYEQYF TGCGCCAGCAGGTCCGGGACGGAGGCCTACGAGCAGTACTTC
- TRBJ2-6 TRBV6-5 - CASQRGSAGANVLTF TGTGCCAGCCAACGGGGGTCAGCTGGGGCCAACGTCCTGACTTTC
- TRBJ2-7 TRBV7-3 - CASSLTRTYEQYF TGTGCCAGCAGCTTAACACGGACCTACGAGCAGTACTTC
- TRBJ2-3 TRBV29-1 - CSVEDWAGSTDTQYF TGCAGCGTTGAAGATTGGGCAGGGAGCACAGATACGCAGTATTTT
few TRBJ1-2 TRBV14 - CASSQGRTAYGYTF TGTGCCAGCAGCCAAGGAAGGACAGCATATGGCTACACCTTC
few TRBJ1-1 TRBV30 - CAWRRTGSTEAFF TGTGCCTGGCGACGTACAGGGAGCACTGAAGCTTTCTTT
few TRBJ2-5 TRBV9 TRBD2 CASSPQISGGQETQYF TGTGCCAGCAGCCCCCAGATTAGCGGGGGACAAGAGACCCAGTACTTC
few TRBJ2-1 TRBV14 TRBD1 CASSRTGGAGYNEQFF TGTGCCAGCAGCCGAACAGGGGGCGCGGGATACAATGAGCAGTTCTTC
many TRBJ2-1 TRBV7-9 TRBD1 CASSLRTGYNEQFF TGTGCCAGCAGCCTTCGGACAGGCTACAATGAGCAGTTCTTC